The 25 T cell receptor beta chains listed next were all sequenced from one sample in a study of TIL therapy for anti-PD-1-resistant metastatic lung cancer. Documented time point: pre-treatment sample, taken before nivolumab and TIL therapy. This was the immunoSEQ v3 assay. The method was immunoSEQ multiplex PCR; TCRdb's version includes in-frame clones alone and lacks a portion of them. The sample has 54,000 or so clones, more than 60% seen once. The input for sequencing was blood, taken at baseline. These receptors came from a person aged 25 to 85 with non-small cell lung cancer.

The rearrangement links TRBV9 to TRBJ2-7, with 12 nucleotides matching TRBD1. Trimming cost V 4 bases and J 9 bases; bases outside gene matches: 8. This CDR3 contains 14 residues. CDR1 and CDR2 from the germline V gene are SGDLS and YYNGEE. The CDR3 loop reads CASSLGTGGEGQYF. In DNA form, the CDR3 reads TGTGCCAGCAGCCTCGGGACAGGGGGCGAGGGGCAGTACTTC.

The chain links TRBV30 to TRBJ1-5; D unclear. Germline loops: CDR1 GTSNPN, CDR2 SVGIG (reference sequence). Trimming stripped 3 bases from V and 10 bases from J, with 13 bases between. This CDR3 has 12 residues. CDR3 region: CAWSVGSGPQHF. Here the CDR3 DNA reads TGTGCCTGGAGCGTAGGATCGGGTCCCCAGCATTTT.

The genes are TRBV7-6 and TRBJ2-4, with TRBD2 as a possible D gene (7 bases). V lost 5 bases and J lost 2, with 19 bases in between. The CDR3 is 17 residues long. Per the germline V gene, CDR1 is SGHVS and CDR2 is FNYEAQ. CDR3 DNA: TGTGCCAGCAGCATCTTTGAGGGGGGGGCAACCAAAAACATTCAGTACTTC. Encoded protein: CASSIFEGGATKNIQYF.

Here the CDR3 reads CASSRRIGTGTTNEKLFF. The CDR3 nucleotides read TGTGCCAGCAGCCGAAGGATCGGGACAGGGACAACTAATGAAAAACTGTTTTTT. This rearrangement joins TRBV4-2 to TRBJ1-4; 9 bases are a match to TRBD1. Germline CDR1 is LGHNA and CDR2 is YNFKEQ. V was pared by 4 bases and J by 0 bases, with 9 bases of the junction left unmatched. The CDR3 is made up of 18 amino acids.

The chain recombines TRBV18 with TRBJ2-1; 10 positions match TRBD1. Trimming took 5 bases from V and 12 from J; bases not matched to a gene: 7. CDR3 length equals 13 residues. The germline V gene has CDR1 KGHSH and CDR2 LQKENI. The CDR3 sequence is CASSSDRGQGQFF. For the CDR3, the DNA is TGTGCCAGCTCATCTGACAGGGGGCAGGGGCAGTTCTTC.

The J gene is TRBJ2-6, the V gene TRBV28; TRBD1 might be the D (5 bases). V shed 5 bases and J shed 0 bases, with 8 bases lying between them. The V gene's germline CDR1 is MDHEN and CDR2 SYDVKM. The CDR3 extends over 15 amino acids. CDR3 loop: CASSVDSSGANVLTF. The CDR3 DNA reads TGTGCCAGCAGTGTAGACAGCTCTGGGGCCAACGTCCTGACTTTC.

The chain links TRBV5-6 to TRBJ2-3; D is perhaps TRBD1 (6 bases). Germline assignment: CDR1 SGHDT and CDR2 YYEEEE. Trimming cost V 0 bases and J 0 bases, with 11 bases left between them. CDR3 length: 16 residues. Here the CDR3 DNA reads TGTGCCAGCAGCTTGGGGACAGCCTTCAGCACAGATACGCAGTATTTT. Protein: CASSLGTAFSTDTQYF. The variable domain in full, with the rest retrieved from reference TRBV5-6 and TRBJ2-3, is DAGVTQSPTHLIKTRGQQVTLRCSPKSGHDTVSWYQQALGQGPQFIFQYYEEEERQRGNFPDRFSGHQFPNYSSELNVNALLLGDSALYLCASSLGTAFSTDTQYFGPGTRLTVL.

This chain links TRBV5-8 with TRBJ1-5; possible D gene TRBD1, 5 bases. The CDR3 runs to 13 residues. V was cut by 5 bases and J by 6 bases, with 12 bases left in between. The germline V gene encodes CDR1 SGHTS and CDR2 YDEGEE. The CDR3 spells CASSKGPGQPQHF. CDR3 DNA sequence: TGTGCCAGCAGTAAGGGGCCTGGTCAGCCCCAGCATTTT.

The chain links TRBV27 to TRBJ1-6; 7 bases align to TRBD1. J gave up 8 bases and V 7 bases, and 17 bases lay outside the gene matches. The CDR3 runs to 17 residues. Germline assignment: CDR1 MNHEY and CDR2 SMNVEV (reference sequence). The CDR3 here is CASTLSTGSTRYSPLHF. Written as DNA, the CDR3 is TGTGCCAGCACCCTTTCGACAGGGTCTACCAGATATTCACCCCTCCACTTT.

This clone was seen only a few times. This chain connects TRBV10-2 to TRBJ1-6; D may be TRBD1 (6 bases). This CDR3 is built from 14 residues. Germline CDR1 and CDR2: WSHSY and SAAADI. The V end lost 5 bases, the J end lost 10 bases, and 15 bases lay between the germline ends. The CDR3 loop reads CASSPRGAESPLHF. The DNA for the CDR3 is TGCGCCAGCAGTCCCAGGGGCGCGGAATCACCCCTCCACTTT.

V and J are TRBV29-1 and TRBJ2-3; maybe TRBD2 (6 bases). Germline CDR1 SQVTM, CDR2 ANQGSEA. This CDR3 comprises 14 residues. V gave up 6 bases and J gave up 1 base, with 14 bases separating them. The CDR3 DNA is TGCAGCGTCTATAGCGGATCTGGCACAGATACGCAGTATTTT. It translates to CSVYSGSGTDTQYF.

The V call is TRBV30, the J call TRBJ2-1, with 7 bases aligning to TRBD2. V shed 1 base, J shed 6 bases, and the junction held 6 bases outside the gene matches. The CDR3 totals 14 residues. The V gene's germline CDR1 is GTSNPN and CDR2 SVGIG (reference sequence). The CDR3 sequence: CAWSGREGSNEQFF. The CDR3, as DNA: TGTGCCTGGAGTGGGAGGGAGGGCAGCAATGAGCAGTTCTTC.

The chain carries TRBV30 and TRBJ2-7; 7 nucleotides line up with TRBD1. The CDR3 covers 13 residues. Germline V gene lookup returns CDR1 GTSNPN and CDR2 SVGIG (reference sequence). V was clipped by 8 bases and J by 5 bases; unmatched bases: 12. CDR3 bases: TGTGCCGCTAAAGTAACAGGGGCCGACGAGCAGTACTTC. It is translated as CAAKVTGADEQYF. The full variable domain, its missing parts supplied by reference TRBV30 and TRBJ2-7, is SQTIHQWPATLVQPVGSPLSLECTVEGTSNPNLYWYRQAAGRGLQLLFYSVGIGQISSEVPQNLSASRPQDRQFILSSKKLLLSDSGFYLCAAKVTGADEQYFGPGTRLTVT.

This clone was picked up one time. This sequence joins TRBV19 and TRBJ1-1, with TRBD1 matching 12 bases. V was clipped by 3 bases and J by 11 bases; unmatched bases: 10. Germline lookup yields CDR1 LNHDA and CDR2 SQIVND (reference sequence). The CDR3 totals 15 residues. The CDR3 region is CASSIGTGGHSSAFF. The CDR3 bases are TGTGCCAGTAGTATCGGGACAGGGGGCCACTCCTCGGCTTTCTTT.

The CDR3 nucleotides read TGCGCCAGCAGCCAGGGCACAACAGGGTTTTACGAGCAGTACTTC. This sequence encodes CASSQGTTGFYEQYF. The J gene is TRBJ2-7, the V gene TRBV4-1; possible D gene TRBD1, 6 bases. Germline CDR1 reads MGHRA; CDR2 reads YSYEKL. Between the trimmed V and J ends, which lost 3 bases and 4 bases, there was a span of 16 bases. The CDR3 is made up of 15 amino acids.

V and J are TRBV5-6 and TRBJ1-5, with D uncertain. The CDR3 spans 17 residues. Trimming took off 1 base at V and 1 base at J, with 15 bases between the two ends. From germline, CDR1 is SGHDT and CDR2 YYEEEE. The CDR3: CASSLRLTGDSNQPQHF. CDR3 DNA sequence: TGTGCCAGCAGCTTGCGGTTGACGGGAGACAGCAATCAGCCCCAGCATTTT. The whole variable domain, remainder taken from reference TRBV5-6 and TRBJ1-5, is DAGVTQSPTHLIKTRGQQVTLRCSPKSGHDTVSWYQQALGQGPQFIFQYYEEEERQRGNFPDRFSGHQFPNYSSELNVNALLLGDSALYLCASSLRLTGDSNQPQHFGDGTRLSIL.

The CDR3 sequence: CASIFDSRDRGSGANVLTF. The CDR3 region has the DNA TGTGCCAGCATCTTCGACTCCCGGGACAGGGGCTCTGGGGCCAACGTCCTGACTTTC. The chain is built from TRBV11-2 and TRBJ2-6; 10 bases match TRBD1. CDR3 length: 19 residues. J lost 0 bases, V lost 7 bases, and 12 bases had no gene match. Germline CDR1 reads SGHAT; CDR2 reads FQNNGV.

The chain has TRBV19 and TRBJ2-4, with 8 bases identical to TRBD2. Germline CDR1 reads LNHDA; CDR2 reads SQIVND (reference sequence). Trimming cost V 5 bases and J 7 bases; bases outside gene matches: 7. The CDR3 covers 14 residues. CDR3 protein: CASSLSGRWNIQYF. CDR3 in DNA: TGTGCCAGTAGTCTAAGCGGGAGATGGAACATTCAGTACTTC.

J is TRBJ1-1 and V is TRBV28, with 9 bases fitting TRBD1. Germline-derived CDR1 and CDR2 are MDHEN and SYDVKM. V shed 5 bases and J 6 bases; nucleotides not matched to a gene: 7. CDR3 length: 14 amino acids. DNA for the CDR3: TGTGCCAGCAGTCTGACAGGGGGTTTGCCTGAAGCTTTCTTT. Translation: CASSLTGGLPEAFF.

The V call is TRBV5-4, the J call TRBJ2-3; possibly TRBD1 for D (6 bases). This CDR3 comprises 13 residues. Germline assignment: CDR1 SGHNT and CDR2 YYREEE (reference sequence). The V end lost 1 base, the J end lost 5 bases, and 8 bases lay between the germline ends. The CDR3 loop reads CASSLQGGDTQYF. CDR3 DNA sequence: TGTGCCAGCAGCTTGCAAGGGGGAGATACGCAGTATTTT.

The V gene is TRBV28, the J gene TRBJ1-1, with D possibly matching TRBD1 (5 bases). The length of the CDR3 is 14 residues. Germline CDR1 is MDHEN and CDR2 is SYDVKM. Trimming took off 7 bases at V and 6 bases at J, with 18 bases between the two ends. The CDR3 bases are TGTGCCAGCACCACCCGGAATTGGGGGTCTGAAGCTTTCTTT. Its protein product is CASTTRNWGSEAFF.

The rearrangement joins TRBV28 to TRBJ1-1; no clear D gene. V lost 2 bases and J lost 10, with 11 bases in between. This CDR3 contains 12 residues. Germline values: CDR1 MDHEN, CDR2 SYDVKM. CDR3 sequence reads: CASSLETSGAFF. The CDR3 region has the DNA TGTGCCAGCAGTTTAGAGACATCGGGAGCTTTCTTT.

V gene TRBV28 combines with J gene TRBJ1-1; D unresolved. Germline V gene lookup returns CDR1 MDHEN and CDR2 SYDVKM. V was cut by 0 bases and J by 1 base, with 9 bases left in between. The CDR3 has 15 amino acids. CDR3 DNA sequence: TGTGCCAGCAGTTTATGGATGGGGTCGAACACTGAAGCTTTCTTT. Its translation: CASSLWMGSNTEAFF. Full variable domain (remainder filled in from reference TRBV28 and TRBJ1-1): DVKVTQSSRYLVKRTGEKVFLECVQDMDHENMFWYRQDPGLGLRLIYFSYDVKMKEKGDIPEGYSVSREKKERFSLILESASTNQTSMYLCASSLWMGSNTEAFFGQGTRLTVV.

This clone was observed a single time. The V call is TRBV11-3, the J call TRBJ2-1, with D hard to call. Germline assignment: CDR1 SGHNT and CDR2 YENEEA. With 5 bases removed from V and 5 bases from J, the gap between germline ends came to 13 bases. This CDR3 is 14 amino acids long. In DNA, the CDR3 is TGTGCCAGCAGCGTCCGTGGTACCGACAATGAGCAGTTCTTC. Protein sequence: CASSVRGTDNEQFF.

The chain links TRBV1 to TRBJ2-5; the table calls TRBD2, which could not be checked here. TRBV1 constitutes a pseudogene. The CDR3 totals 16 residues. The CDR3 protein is CTSIAVQRGVKETQYF. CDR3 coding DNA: TGCACCAGCATCGCCGTACAGCGGGGGGTTAAAGAGACCCAGTACTTC.